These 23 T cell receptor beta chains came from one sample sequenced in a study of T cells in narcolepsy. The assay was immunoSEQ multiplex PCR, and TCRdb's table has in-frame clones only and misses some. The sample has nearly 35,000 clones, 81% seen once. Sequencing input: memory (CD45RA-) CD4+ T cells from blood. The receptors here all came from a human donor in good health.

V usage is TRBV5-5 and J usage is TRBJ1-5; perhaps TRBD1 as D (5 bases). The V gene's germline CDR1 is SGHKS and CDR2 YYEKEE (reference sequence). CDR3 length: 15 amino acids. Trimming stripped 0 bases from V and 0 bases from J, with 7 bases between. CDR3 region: CASSLEGNSNQPQHF. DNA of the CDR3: TGTGCCAGCAGCTTGGAGGGGAATAGCAATCAGCCCCAGCATTTT.

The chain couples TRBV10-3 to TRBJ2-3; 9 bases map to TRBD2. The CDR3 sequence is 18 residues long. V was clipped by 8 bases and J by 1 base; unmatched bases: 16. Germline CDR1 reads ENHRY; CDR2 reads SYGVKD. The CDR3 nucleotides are TGTGCCATCGCATCGGAGGCGGGAGGGCCTTTTGGCACAGATACGCAGTATTTT. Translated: CAIASEAGGPFGTDTQYF.

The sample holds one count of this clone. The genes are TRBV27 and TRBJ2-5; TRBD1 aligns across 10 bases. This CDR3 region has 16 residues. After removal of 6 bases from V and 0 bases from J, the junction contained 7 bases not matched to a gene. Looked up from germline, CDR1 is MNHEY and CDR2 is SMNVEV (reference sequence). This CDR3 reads CASSQWTGGDQETQYF. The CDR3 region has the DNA TGTGCCAGCAGCCAGTGGACAGGGGGAGACCAAGAGACCCAGTACTTC.

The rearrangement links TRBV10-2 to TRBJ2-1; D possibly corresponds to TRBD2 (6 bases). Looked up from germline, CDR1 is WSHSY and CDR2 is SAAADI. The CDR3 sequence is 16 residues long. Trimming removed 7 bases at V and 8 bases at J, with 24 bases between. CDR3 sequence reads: CASIDRAGNSRDEQFF. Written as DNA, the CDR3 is TGCGCCAGCATTGATCGGGCGGGAAATTCTCGGGATGAGCAGTTCTTC.

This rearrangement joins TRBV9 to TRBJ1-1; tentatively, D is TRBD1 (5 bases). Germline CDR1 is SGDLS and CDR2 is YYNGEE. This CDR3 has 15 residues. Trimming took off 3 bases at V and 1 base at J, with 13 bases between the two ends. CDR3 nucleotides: TGTGCCAGCAGCGCGACCGGGACTCCGAACACTGAAGCTTTCTTT. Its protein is CASSATGTPNTEAFF.

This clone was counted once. The CDR3 protein is CASSFSSGSQETQYF. CDR3 bases: TGCGCCAGCAGCTTCTCTAGCGGTAGTCAAGAGACCCAGTACTTC. V is TRBV5-1 and J is TRBJ2-5; 7 bases map to TRBD2. V lost 2 bases and J lost 2; bases outside the gene matches: 6. The CDR3 is made up of 15 amino acids. CDR1 is SGHRS, CDR2 YFSETQ, per germline.

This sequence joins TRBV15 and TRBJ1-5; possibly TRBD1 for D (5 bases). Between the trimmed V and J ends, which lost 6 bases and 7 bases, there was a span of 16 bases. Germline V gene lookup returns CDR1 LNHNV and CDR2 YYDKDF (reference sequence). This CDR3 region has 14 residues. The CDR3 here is CATSTQGLKQPQHF. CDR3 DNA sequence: TGTGCCACCAGTACCCAGGGTCTAAAACAGCCCCAGCATTTT.

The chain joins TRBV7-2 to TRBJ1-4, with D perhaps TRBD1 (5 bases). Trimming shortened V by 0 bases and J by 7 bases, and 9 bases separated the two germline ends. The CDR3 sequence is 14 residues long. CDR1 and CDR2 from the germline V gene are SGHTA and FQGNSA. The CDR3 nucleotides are TGTGCCAGCAGCTTAGCGCTCGGGACTGAAAAACTGTTTTTT. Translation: CASSLALGTEKLFF.

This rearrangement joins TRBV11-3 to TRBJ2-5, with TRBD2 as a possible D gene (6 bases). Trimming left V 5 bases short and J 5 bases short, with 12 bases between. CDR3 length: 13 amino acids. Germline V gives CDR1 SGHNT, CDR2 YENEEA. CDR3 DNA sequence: TGTGCCAGCAGCGCACTAGCTCGGGAGACCCAGTACTTC. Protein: CASSALARETQYF.

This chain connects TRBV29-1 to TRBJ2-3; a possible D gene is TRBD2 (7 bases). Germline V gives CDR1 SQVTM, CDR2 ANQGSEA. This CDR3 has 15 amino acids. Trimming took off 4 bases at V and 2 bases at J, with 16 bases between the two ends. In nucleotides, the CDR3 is TGCAGCGTTGTAGGGGGGGGAGCCTCCACAGATACGCAGTATTTT. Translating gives CSVVGGGASTDTQYF.

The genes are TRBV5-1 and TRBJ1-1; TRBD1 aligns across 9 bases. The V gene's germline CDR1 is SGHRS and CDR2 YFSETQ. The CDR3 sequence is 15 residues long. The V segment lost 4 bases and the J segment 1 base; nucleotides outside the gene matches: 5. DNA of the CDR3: TGCGCCAGCAGCCCTGACAGGGGGGGGAACACTGAAGCTTTCTTT. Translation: CASSPDRGGNTEAFF.

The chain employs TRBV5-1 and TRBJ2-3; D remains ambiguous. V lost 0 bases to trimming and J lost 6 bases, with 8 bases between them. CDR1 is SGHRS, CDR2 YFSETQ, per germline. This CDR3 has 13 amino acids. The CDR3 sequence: CASSLAPRDTQYF. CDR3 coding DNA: TGCGCCAGCAGCTTGGCCCCCAGGGATACGCAGTATTTT.

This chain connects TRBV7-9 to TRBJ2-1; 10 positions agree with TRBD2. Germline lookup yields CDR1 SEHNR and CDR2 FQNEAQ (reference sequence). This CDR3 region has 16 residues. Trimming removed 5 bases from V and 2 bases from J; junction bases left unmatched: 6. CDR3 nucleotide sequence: TGTGCCAGCAGCCCAGCTAGCGGGGGCCCCTACAATGAGCAGTTCTTC. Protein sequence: CASSPASGGPYNEQFF.

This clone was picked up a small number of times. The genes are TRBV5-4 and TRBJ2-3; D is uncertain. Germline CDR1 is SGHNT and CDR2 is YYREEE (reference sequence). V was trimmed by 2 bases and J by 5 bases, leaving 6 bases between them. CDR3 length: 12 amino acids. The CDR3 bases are TGTGCCAGCAGCTTCGCCAAAGATACGCAGTATTTT. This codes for CASSFAKDTQYF.

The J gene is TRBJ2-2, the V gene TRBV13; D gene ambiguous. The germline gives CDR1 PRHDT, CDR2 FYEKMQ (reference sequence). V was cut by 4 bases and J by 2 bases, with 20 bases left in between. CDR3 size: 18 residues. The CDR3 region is CASSSYWLRRINTGELFF. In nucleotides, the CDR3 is TGTGCCAGCAGCTCCTACTGGTTGCGGAGAATCAACACCGGGGAGCTGTTTTTT.

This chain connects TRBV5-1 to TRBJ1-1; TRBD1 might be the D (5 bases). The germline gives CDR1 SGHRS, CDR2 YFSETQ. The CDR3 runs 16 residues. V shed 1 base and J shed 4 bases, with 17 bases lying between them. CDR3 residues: CASSLSQWEGTTEAFF. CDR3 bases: TGCGCCAGCAGCTTGTCCCAATGGGAGGGGACCACTGAAGCTTTCTTT.

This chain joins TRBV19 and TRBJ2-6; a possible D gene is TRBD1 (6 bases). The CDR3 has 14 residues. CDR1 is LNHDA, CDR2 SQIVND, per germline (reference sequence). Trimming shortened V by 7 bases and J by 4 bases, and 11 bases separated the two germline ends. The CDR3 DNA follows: TGTGCCAGTACCGGACAGTCGGGGGCCAACGTCCTGACTTTC. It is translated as CASTGQSGANVLTF.

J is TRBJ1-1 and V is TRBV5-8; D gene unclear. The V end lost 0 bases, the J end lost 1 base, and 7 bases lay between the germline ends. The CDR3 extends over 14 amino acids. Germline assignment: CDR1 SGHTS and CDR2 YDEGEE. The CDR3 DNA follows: TGTGCCAGCAGCTTGGTGATTGCGAACACTGAAGCTTTCTTT. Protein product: CASSLVIANTEAFF.

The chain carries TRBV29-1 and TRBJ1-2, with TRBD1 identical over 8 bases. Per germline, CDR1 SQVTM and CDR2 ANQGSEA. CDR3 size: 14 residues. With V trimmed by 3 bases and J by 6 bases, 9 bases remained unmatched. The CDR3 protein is CSVDVARGLNGYTF. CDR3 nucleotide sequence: TGCAGCGTTGATGTAGCCAGGGGGCTGAATGGCTACACCTTC.

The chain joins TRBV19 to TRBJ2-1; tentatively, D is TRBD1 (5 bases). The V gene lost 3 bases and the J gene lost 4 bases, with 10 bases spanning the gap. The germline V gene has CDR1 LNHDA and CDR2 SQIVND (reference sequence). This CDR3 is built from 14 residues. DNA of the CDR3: TGTGCCAGTAGTATGACAGTTGGATACAATGAGCAGTTCTTC. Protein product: CASSMTVGYNEQFF. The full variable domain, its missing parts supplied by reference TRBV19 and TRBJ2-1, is DGGITQSPKYLFRKEGQNVTLSCEQNLNHDAMYWYRQDPGQGLRLIYYSQIVNDFQKGDIAEGYSVSREKKESFPLTVTSAQKNPTAFYLCASSMTVGYNEQFFGPGTRLTVL.

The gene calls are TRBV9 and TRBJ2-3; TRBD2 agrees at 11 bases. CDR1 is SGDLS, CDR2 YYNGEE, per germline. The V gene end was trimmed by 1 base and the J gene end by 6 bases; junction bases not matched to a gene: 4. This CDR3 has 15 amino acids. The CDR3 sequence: CASSVRLAGRDTQYF. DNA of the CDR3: TGTGCCAGCAGCGTAAGACTAGCGGGGAGGGATACGCAGTATTTT.

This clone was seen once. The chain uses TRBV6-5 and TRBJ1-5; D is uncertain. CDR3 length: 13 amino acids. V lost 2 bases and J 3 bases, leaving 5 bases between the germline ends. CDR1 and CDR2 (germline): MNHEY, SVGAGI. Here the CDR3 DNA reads TGTGCCAGCAGTTACAATATCAATCAGCCCCAGCATTTT. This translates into CASSYNINQPQHF.

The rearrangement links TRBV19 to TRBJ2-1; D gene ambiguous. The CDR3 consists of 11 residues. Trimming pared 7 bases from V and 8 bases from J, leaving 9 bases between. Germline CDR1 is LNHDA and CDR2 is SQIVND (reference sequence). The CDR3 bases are TGTGCCAGTAAATACGCCGATGAGCAGTTCTTC. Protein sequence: CASKYADEQFF.